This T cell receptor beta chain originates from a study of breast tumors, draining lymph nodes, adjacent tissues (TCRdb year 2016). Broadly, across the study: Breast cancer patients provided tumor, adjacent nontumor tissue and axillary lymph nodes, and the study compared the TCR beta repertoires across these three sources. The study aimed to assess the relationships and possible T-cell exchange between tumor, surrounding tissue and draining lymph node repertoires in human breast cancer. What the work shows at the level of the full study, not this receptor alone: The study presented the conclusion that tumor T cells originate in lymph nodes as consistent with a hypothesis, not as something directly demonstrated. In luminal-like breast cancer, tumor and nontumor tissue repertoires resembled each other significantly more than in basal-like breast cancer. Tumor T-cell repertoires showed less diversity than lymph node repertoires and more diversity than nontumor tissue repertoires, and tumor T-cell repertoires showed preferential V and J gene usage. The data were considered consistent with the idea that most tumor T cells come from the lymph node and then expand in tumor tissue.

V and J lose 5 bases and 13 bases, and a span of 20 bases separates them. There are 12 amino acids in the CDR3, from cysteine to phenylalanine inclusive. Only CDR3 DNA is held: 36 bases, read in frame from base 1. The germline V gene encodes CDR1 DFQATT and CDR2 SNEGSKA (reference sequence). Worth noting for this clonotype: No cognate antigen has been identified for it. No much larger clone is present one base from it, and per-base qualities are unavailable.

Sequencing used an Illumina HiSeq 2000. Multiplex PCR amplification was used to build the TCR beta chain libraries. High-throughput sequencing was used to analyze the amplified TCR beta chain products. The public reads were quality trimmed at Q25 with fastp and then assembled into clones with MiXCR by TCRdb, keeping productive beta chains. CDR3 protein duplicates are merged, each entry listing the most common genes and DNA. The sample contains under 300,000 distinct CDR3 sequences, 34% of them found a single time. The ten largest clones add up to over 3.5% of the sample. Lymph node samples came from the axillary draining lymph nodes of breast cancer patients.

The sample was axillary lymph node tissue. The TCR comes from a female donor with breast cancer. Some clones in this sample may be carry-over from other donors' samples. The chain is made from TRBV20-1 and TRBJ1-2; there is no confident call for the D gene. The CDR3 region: CSAGKGQQPTTF. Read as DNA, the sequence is TGCAGTGCTGGAAAAGGGCAACAACCGACCACCTTC.